A selection of T cell receptor beta chains follows, all from one sample in a study of cytomegalovirus exposure and HLA in healthy donors. TCRdb's copy holds only in-frame clones and misses some; the assay was immunoSEQ multiplex PCR. The table lists over 100,000 clones, approximately 8.8% of them singletons. Sequenced material: PBMCs. Receptor source: a man aged 40-49 years in good health and CMV-seronegative. Each CDR3 is given with its conserved first and last residue. The order of the fields is clone size, D gene, J gene, V gene, CDR3 DNA, CDR3 protein. The D gene is left open where the match is weak. Size is stated for part of the rows, as once, few or many counts, or as a class when the clone is expanded.

few | NA | TRBJ2-1 | TRBV2 | TGTGCCAGCACCTGGCGGAATGAGCAGTTCTTC | CASTWRNEQFF
NA | TRBD1 | TRBJ2-7 | TRBV27 | TGTGCCAGCAGTCGAGACAGGGGAAGGGTCTACGAGCAGTACTTC | CASSRDRGRVYEQYF
few | NA | TRBJ2-1 | TRBV5-1 | TGCGCCAGCAGCTTGTTCCCCAGCGGGTCCTACAATGAGCAGTTCTTC | CASSLFPSGSYNEQFF
few | TRBD1 | TRBJ2-7 | TRBV6-5 | TGTGCCAGCAGAATGAGGGACAGGGACTACGAGCAGTACTTC | CASRMRDRDYEQYF
few | TRBD1 | TRBJ1-2 | TRBV10-3 | TGTGCCATCAGTGAAGGCCAGGGGGCGAACTATGGCTACACCTTC | CAISEGQGANYGYTF
many | NA | TRBJ2-7 | TRBV25-1 | TGTGCCAGCAGTTTATCTACAGGGAAGGGCTACGAGCAGTACTTC | CASSLSTGKGYEQYF
NA | NA | TRBJ2-7 | TRBV12-5 | TGTGCTAGTGGTTACCAGACCCGGGGCGAGCAGTACTTC | CASGYQTRGEQYF
few | NA | TRBJ1-6 | TRBV11-2 | TGTGCCAGCACTCCTGGGGGGGGTTCACCCCTCCACTTT | CASTPGGGSPLHF
NA | NA | TRBJ2-7 | TRBV10-2 | TGCGCCAGCAGCCACACGACAGGTACCTACGAGCAGTACTTC | CASSHTTGTYEQYF
few | NA | TRBJ2-3 | TRBV19 | TGTGCCAGTAGTATAGAGCGGGCAACGGCTAGCACAGATACGCAGTATTTT | CASSIERATASTDTQYF
NA | TRBD2 | TRBJ2-3 | TRBV10-3 | TGTGCCATCAGTGATGGGACTAGCGGGGTCACAGATACGCAGTATTTT | CAISDGTSGVTDTQYF
few | NA | TRBJ1-2 | TRBV7-2 | TGTGCCAGCAGCTTACGAGTGGGGGCCGACTATGGCTACACCTTC | CASSLRVGADYGYTF
few | NA | TRBJ2-3 | TRBV28 | TGTGCCAGCAGTTTACTAGGGGCAGATACGCAGTATTTT | CASSLLGADTQYF